These 21 T cell receptor beta chains were all obtained from the same sample, sequenced in a study of OX40 agonist ivuxolimab in advanced cancers. The library was produced with the immunoSEQ multiplex PCR assay. As stored in TCRdb, this immuneACCESS dataset retains in-frame rearrangements with V and J assigned. A fraction of the clones does not appear; measured against another copy, unresolved V genes explain less than half of the discrepancy, and the remainder lacks a known reason. The table for this sample lists 60,000 to 65,000 clones; approximately 90% of them were counted only once. About an eighth of the sample comes from the top ten. The specimen comprised CD4+ or CD8+ T cells sorted from blood, sampled in a trial of the OX40 agonist ivuxolimab. These receptors were taken from an adult with an advanced solid tumor such as melanoma, head and neck, liver or kidney cancer.

This clone appeared a single time. The chain recombines TRBV13 with TRBJ2-1; perhaps TRBD2 as D (5 bases). The V end lost 2 bases, the J end lost 9 bases, and 8 bases lay between the germline ends. Germline-derived CDR1 and CDR2 are PRHDT and FYEKMQ (reference sequence). The CDR3 spans 12 residues. CDR3 loop: CASSLQGGEQFF. The CDR3 coding sequence is TGTGCCAGCAGCTTACAAGGAGGTGAGCAGTTCTTC.

The V call is TRBV7-9, the J call TRBJ2-1; 9 nucleotides match TRBD2. Germline CDR1 and CDR2: SEHNR and FQNEAQ (reference sequence). CDR3 length: 15 amino acids. Unmatched junction bases numbered 3, after V lost 3 bases and J lost 3 bases. CDR3 in amino acids: CASSFPTSGYNEQFF. Written as DNA, the CDR3 is TGTGCCAGCAGCTTCCCGACTAGCGGCTACAATGAGCAGTTCTTC.

The J gene is TRBJ2-7, the V gene TRBV19; 7 bases line up with TRBD1. Germline V CDR1 and CDR2: LNHDA, SQIVND (reference sequence). V lost 5 bases and J lost 1; bases outside the gene matches: 5. CDR3 size: 14 residues. The CDR3 DNA reads TGTGCCAGTAGTCCCGCGACAGGGTCCTACGAGCAGTACTTC. This sequence encodes CASSPATGSYEQYF.

The chain links TRBV27 to TRBJ2-7, with D possibly being TRBD1 (6 bases). CDR1 and CDR2 from the germline V gene are MNHEY and SMNVEV (reference sequence). CDR3 size: 19 residues. V was trimmed by 6 bases and J by 2 bases, leaving 29 bases between them. The CDR3, as DNA: TGTGCCAGCAGACCGCATCACGGGACAAGGCCCGGCTCTGCCTACGAGCAGTACTTC. This sequence encodes CASRPHHGTRPGSAYEQYF.

The chain couples TRBV7-8 to TRBJ2-7; 8 bases are shared with TRBD1. Germline assignment: CDR1 SGHVS and CDR2 FQNEAQ. V shed 1 base, J shed 5 bases, and the junction held 4 bases outside the gene matches. The CDR3 covers 14 residues. The chain's CDR3 is CASSLGRGRHEQYF. CDR3 nucleotides: TGTGCCAGCAGCTTAGGCAGGGGGCGCCACGAGCAGTACTTC.

The V gene is TRBV5-5, the J gene TRBJ1-3; D uncertain. Germline-derived CDR1 and CDR2 are SGHKS and YYEKEE (reference sequence). Trimming stripped 0 bases from V and 0 bases from J, with 13 bases between. This CDR3 is 17 amino acids long. The CDR3 spells CASSLAWVQYSGNTIYF. DNA of the CDR3: TGTGCCAGCAGCTTGGCTTGGGTGCAGTACTCTGGAAACACCATATATTTT.

The chain carries TRBV28 and TRBJ2-7; TRBD2 aligns across 13 bases. V trimming: 5 bases; J trimming: 0 bases; junction bases outside the gene matches: 7. The CDR3 is 17 amino acids. Per germline, CDR1 MDHEN and CDR2 SYDVKM. The CDR3 region has the DNA TGTGCCAGCAGTACTAGCGGGAGGGCCCAATTCTCCTACGAGCAGTACTTC. Translated: CASSTSGRAQFSYEQYF.

The V and J genes are TRBV10-2 and TRBJ2-1; perhaps TRBD2 as D (5 bases). CDR1 WSHSY and CDR2 SAAADI come from the germline V gene. The germline V and J ends were trimmed by 3 bases and 16 bases, with 16 bases remaining between them. The CDR3 has 12 amino acids. The CDR3 nucleotides are TGCGCCAGCAGTGAAGTGGGAGCCTCAAGCTTCTTC. It encodes CASSEVGASSFF.

The genes are TRBV7-3 and TRBJ2-1; possible D gene TRBD1, 6 bases. V lost 0 bases and J lost 0, with 12 bases in between. Germline CDR1 SGHTA, CDR2 FQGTGA. CDR3 size: 17 residues. The CDR3 spells CASSLTVGASSYNEQFF. Written as DNA, the CDR3 is TGTGCCAGCAGCTTAACGGTGGGGGCAAGCTCCTACAATGAGCAGTTCTTC.

The chain couples TRBV6-5 to TRBJ1-2, with 7 bases aligning to TRBD1. CDR3 length: 13 amino acids. Germline V gives CDR1 MNHEY, CDR2 SVGAGI. V shed 3 bases, J shed 6 bases, and the junction held 4 bases outside the gene matches. This CDR3 reads CASSYSDRDGYTF. The CDR3 DNA is TGTGCCAGCAGTTATTCCGACAGGGATGGCTACACCTTC.

This sequence joins TRBV10-2 and TRBJ2-7; TRBD1 matches 10 bases. The V segment lost 2 bases and the J segment 5 bases; nucleotides outside the gene matches: 9. The CDR3 has 16 amino acids. Germline assignment: CDR1 WSHSY and CDR2 SAAADI. DNA of the CDR3: TGCGCCAGCAGTGAGACCCCGACAGGGGGCTCGGACGAGCAGTACTTC. Its protein is CASSETPTGGSDEQYF.

The rearrangement uses TRBV7-8 and TRBJ1-2, with 7 bases identical to TRBD1. V lost 0 bases to trimming and J lost 2 bases; unmatched junction nucleotides: 3. CDR1 and CDR2 from the germline V gene are SGHVS and FQNEAQ. This CDR3 has 15 amino acids. The CDR3 loop is CASSLAGQSNYGYTF. The CDR3 region has the DNA TGTGCCAGCAGCTTAGCGGGACAGTCAAACTATGGCTACACCTTC.

The gene calls are TRBV6-8 and TRBJ1-4; 7 bases are a match to TRBD1. J gave up 6 bases and V 4 bases, and 11 bases lay outside the gene matches. CDR3 length: 16 amino acids. CDR1 and CDR2 from the germline V gene are MNHGY and SAAAGT. The CDR3 here is CASSSLNGTAHEKLFF. Written as DNA, the CDR3 is TGTGCCAGCAGTTCCCTGAATGGGACAGCCCATGAAAAACTGTTTTTT.

This chain connects TRBV19 to TRBJ1-2, with a tentative D call TRBD1 (6 bases). The CDR3 runs to 15 residues. Germline V CDR1 and CDR2: LNHDA, SQIVND (reference sequence). V shed 8 bases and J shed 5 bases, with 21 bases lying between them. The DNA of the CDR3 is TGTGCCAGTCTGGACAGAAACGGAGAAGGGTATGGCTACACCTTC. Encoded protein: CASLDRNGEGYGYTF.

The V call is TRBV5-1, the J call TRBJ2-3, with D possibly matching TRBD1 (6 bases). The ends were cut back, 4 bases at V and 1 base at J, with 10 bases in the middle. The V gene's germline CDR1 is SGHRS and CDR2 YFSETQ. This CDR3 has 14 residues. The CDR3 loop reads CASSQYRGTDTQYF. The CDR3 region has the DNA TGCGCCAGCAGCCAGTACAGGGGCACAGATACGCAGTATTTT.

The V call is TRBV6-5, the J call TRBJ2-7; D perhaps matches TRBD2 (5 bases). This CDR3 has 14 amino acids. Germline V CDR1 and CDR2: MNHEY, SVGAGI. Trimming left V 5 bases short and J 4 bases short, with 15 bases between. The CDR3 here is CASSGRASSYEQYF. In DNA form, the CDR3 reads TGTGCCAGCAGTGGTCGGGCTAGCAGTTACGAGCAGTACTTC.

V is TRBV6-6 and J is TRBJ2-1; the D gene is possibly TRBD1 (5 bases). Per germline, CDR1 MNHNY and CDR2 SVGAGI (reference sequence). V was cut by 4 bases and J by 5 bases, with 15 bases left in between. The CDR3 has 15 residues. The CDR3 DNA is TGTGCCAGCAGTTTAGCCAGGGTGACCAACAATGAGCAGTTCTTC. Its translation: CASSLARVTNNEQFF.

This chain uses TRBV5-6 with TRBJ2-7; 10 bases are a match to TRBD2. Per the germline V gene, CDR1 is SGHDT and CDR2 is YYEEEE. The CDR3 loop spans 16 amino acids. V gave up 2 bases and J gave up 3 bases; unmatched junction bases: 8. In DNA form, the CDR3 reads TGTGCCAGCAGCTTTGGGGGGTCTAGCGGGAGCTACGAGCAGTACTTC. This translates into CASSFGGSSGSYEQYF.

This chain links TRBV4-1 with TRBJ2-1; 7 bases line up with TRBD2. Germline CDR1 and CDR2: MGHRA and YSYEKL. The CDR3 totals 16 residues. V lost 1 base, J lost 3 bases, and 6 bases stayed unmatched. CDR3 region: CASSQGTRGLYNEQFF. CDR3 DNA: TGCGCCAGCAGCCAAGGGACTAGAGGTCTCTACAATGAGCAGTTCTTC.

The rearrangement uses TRBV19 and TRBJ2-7; 14 bases fit TRBD2. Losses at the gene ends were 10 bases for V and 6 bases for J; bases not matched to a gene: 11. Germline loops: CDR1 LNHDA, CDR2 SQIVND (reference sequence). The CDR3 runs 15 residues. The CDR3 here is CATSLSGLAGVEQYF. In DNA form, the CDR3 reads TGTGCCACCAGCCTCTCGGGACTAGCGGGAGTCGAGCAGTACTTC.

This chain links TRBV11-2 with TRBJ2-7, with a tentative D call TRBD2 (6 bases). Trimming removed 1 base from V and 3 bases from J, with 10 bases in between. The CDR3 has 14 residues. The V gene's germline CDR1 is SGHAT and CDR2 FQNNGV. The CDR3 here is CASSLGRGGYEQYF. CDR3 DNA sequence: TGTGCCAGCAGCTTAGGTCGGGGAGGCTACGAGCAGTACTTC.